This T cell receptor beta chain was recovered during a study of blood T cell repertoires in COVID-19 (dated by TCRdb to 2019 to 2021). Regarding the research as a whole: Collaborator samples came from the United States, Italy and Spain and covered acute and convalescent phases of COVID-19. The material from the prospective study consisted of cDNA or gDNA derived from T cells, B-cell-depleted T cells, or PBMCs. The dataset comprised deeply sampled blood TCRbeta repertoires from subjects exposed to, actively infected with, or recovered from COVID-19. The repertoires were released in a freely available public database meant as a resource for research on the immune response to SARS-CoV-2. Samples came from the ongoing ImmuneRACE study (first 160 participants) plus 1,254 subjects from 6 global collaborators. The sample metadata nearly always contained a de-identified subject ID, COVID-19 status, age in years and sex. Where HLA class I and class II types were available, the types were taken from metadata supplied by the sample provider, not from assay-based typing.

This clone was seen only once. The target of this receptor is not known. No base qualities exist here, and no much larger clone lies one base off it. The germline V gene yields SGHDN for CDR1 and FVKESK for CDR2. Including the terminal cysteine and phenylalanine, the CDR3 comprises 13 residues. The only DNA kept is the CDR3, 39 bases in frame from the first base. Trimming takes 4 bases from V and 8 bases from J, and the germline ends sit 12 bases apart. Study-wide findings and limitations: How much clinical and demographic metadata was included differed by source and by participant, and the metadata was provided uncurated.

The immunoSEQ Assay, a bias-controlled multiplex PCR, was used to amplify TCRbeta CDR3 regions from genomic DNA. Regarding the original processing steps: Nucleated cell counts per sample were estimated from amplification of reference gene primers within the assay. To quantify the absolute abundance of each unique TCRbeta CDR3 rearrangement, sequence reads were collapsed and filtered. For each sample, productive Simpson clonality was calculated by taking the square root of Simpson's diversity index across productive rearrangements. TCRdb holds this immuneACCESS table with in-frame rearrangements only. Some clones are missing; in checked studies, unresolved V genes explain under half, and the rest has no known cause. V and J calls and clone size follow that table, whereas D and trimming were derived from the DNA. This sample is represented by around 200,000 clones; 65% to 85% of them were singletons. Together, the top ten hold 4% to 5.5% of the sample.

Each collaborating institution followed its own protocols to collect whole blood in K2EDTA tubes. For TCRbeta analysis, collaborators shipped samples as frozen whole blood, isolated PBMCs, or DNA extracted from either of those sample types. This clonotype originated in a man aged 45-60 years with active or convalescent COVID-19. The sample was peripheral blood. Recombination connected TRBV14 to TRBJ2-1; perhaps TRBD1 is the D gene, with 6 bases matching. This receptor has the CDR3 CASSRSRGYEQFF. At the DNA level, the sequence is TGTGCCAGCAGCCGGTCTAGGGGGTATGAGCAGTTCTTC.